Following are 15 T cell receptor beta chains from one sample sequenced in a study of blood T cell repertoires in COVID-19. Profiling relied on immunoSEQ multiplex PCR, and the TCRdb table lists in-frame clones only, not all of them. The sample records some 210,000 clones, 88% being singletons. The sample taken for sequencing was peripheral blood. Receptors originate from a woman in her forties who had recovered from COVID-19.

The V gene is TRBV2, the J gene TRBJ1-1; TRBD1 agrees at 10 bases. The CDR3 extends over 17 amino acids. The ends lost 7 bases at V and 4 bases at J; junction bases unmatched: 15. Germline-derived CDR1 and CDR2 are SNHLY and FYNNEI. The CDR3 sequence is CASTVLGTGDFTTEAFF. The CDR3 DNA sequence: TGTGCCAGCACCGTACTGGGGACAGGGGACTTTACCACTGAAGCTTTCTTT.

The chain couples TRBV7-9 to TRBJ1-1; D may be TRBD1 (5 bases). The CDR3 totals 15 residues. V lost 9 bases, J lost 0 bases, and 17 bases lay in between. CDR1 and CDR2 from the germline V gene are SEHNR and FQNEAQ (reference sequence). The CDR3 loop reads CASDWGGELNTEAFF. The CDR3 DNA reads as TGTGCCAGTGATTGGGGAGGGGAGTTGAACACTGAAGCTTTCTTT.

This clone was seen only a few times. V and J are TRBV7-6 and TRBJ1-2; 12 bases match TRBD1. The CDR3 is made up of 16 amino acids. Germline lookup yields CDR1 SGHVS and CDR2 FNYEAQ. With 1 base clipped from V and 7 bases from J, the junction kept 7 bases outside the gene matches. The CDR3 loop reads CASSLVPGQGAGGYTF. In DNA, the CDR3 is TGTGCCAGCAGCTTAGTGCCGGGACAGGGGGCAGGTGGCTACACCTTC.

V is TRBV19 and J is TRBJ1-1; D is unclear. CDR3 length: 14 amino acids. CDR1 is LNHDA, CDR2 SQIVND, per germline (reference sequence). Trimming removed 7 bases from V and 0 bases from J, with 12 bases in between. Here the CDR3 DNA reads TGTGCCAGTAATTCGGGAGCTATGAACACTGAAGCTTTCTTT. Protein product: CASNSGAMNTEAFF.

This clone was counted a few times. The chain joins TRBV11-3 to TRBJ2-3, with 8 bases matching TRBD2. The CDR3 covers 16 residues. The V segment lost 5 bases and the J segment 1 base; nucleotides outside the gene matches: 8. Per germline, CDR1 SGHNT and CDR2 YENEEA. Written as DNA, the CDR3 is TGTGCCAGCAGCCCGGGGGGGAGTGTGGGCACAGATACGCAGTATTTT. This codes for CASSPGGSVGTDTQYF.

This chain uses TRBV19 with TRBJ1-5; 10 positions agree with TRBD1. The CDR3 is made up of 16 amino acids. CDR1 is LNHDA, CDR2 SQIVND, per germline (reference sequence). Losses at the gene ends were 5 bases for V and 5 bases for J; bases not matched to a gene: 9. Written as DNA, the CDR3 is TGTGCCAGTAGTTCACAGGGGACAGGGGTTGATCAGCCCCAGCATTTT. Its translation: CASSSQGTGVDQPQHF.

The rearrangement uses TRBV27 and TRBJ2-5, with D possibly TRBD1 on 7 matching bases. The V gene lost 1 base and the J gene lost 5 bases, with 23 bases spanning the gap. The germline gives CDR1 MNHEY, CDR2 SMNVEV (reference sequence). The CDR3 runs to 18 residues. The CDR3 bases are TGTGCCAGCAGTTTATATCCCCCCCGAGGAGGGGGCCTTGAGACCCAGTACTTC. This encodes CASSLYPPRGGGLETQYF.

The J gene is TRBJ1-5, the V gene TRBV3-1 (or the pseudogene TRBV3-2); 8 bases are shared with TRBD1. Losses at the gene ends were 1 base for V and 1 base for J; bases not matched to a gene: 0. Germline V CDR1 and CDR2: LGHDT, YNNKEL (reference sequence). This CDR3 region has 15 residues. Written as DNA, the CDR3 is TGTGCCAGCAGCCAAGGGACAGGGAGCAATCAGCCCCAGCATTTT. It codes for CASSQGTGSNQPQHF.

Remarks on this clone: Other DNA sequences from this sample encode an identical CDR3 as well. The V call is TRBV18, the J call TRBJ2-7, with D possibly being TRBD1 (5 bases). The CDR3 runs 12 residues. V was shortened by 3 bases and J by 3 bases, with 6 bases between the two germline ends. Germline V lookup: CDR1 KGHSH, CDR2 LQKENI. Here the CDR3 reads CASSPDIYEQYF. CDR3 DNA sequence: TGTGCCAGCTCACCGGACATCTACGAGCAGTACTTC.

The chain joins TRBV3-1 (or the pseudogene TRBV3-2) to TRBJ1-5, with D uncertain. The V end was cut by 2 bases, the J end by 5 bases, with 4 bases between. Looked up from germline, CDR1 is LGHDT and CDR2 is YNNKEL (reference sequence). The CDR3 loop spans 12 amino acids. CDR3 sequence (DNA): TGTGCCAGCAGCCAATCCGATCAGCCCCAGCATTTT. Its protein is CASSQSDQPQHF.

CDR3 in amino acids: CASSFTSGTREQFF. The DNA for the CDR3 is TGCGCCAGCAGCTTTACCAGCGGAACCCGTGAGCAGTTCTTC. The chain couples TRBV5-1 to TRBJ2-1; TRBD2 might be the D (5 bases). The CDR3 runs 14 residues. Germline V gives CDR1 SGHRS, CDR2 YFSETQ. The V end was cut by 2 bases, the J end by 9 bases, with 15 bases between.

The V call is TRBV3-1 (or the pseudogene TRBV3-2), the J call TRBJ2-3, with 7 positions matching TRBD2. The V and J ends lost 3 bases and 7 bases, in that order; junction bases with no gene match: 7. The CDR3 extends over 14 amino acids. CDR1 and CDR2 from the germline V gene are LGHDT and YNNKEL (reference sequence). This CDR3 reads CASSQGRAMNTQYF. In nucleotides, the CDR3 is TGTGCCAGCAGCCAGGGGAGGGCAATGAATACGCAGTATTTT.

The chain recombines TRBV24-1 with TRBJ2-7; a possible D gene is TRBD2 (5 bases). Germline V gene data show CDR1 as KGHDR and CDR2 as SFDVKD. This CDR3 has 14 amino acids. V was cut by 7 bases and J by 3 bases, with 15 bases left in between. The CDR3 DNA reads as TGTGCCACCAGCCCCGGAGGTCGATACTACGAGCAGTACTTC. Its protein is CATSPGGRYYEQYF.

This clone was found once. This sequence joins TRBV9 and TRBJ2-1; 7 bases align to TRBD2. The CDR3 runs to 17 residues. J gave up 4 bases and V 0 bases, and 10 bases lay outside the gene matches. Germline V gene data show CDR1 as SGDLS and CDR2 as YYNGEE. The CDR3 region is CASSVATVGLPYNEQFF. The DNA for the CDR3 is TGTGCCAGCAGCGTAGCTACTGTGGGACTACCTTACAATGAGCAGTTCTTC.

This chain connects TRBV28 to TRBJ2-3; a possible D gene is TRBD2 (6 bases). This CDR3 has 15 residues. Germline V CDR1 and CDR2: MDHEN, SYDVKM. Trimming left V 5 bases short and J 0 bases short, with 12 bases between. The CDR3 region is CASSPHGGSTDTQYF. CDR3 nucleotide sequence: TGTGCCAGCAGTCCACATGGGGGGAGCACAGATACGCAGTATTTT.